In its sample, the clone carrying this TCR beta chain was seen a few times. TCRdb recomputed calls from the 5' RACE reads with MiXCR, one row per CDR3 protein. Among over 90,000 distinct CDR3 sequences, under 9% were seen once, and the ten largest hold less than 9%. The data belong to a study of spatial heterogeneity in lung cancer. Germline CDR1 reads SGHRS; CDR2 reads YFSETQ. The CDR3 totals 19 residues. Losses at the gene ends were 0 bases for V and 0 bases for J; bases not matched to a gene: 13. Time point: sample taken at primary tumor resection. Unsorted samples of tumor, nontumor lung or frozen PBMC had their whole RNA sequenced.

Sequences were derived from PBMCs, sampled at surgery. The clonotype comes from a male donor with early-stage non-small cell lung cancer. The V call is TRBV5-1, the J call TRBJ2-3; 7 positions agree with TRBD2. CDR3 DNA sequence: TGCGCCAGCAGCTTGGGACCCTCTCGCGGGGGACCTAGCACAGATACGCAGTATTTT. Its protein product is CASSLGPSRGGPSTDTQYF.